Below, 9 T cell receptor beta chains from the same sample are listed, as sequenced in a study of blood T cell repertoires in COVID-19. Sequenced by immunoSEQ multiplex PCR; TCRdb stores in-frame clones only, minus some. The profile covers a few hundred thousand clones, with more than 85% appearing a single time and about 0.8% taken by the ten largest. Source material: peripheral blood. The receptors were sampled from a man aged 25 to 45 with acute or convalescent COVID-19.

This clone was detected a few times. V and J are TRBV28 and TRBJ1-5; D not resolved. The CDR3 is 14 residues long. Trimming removed 5 bases at V and 4 bases at J, with 12 bases between. Germline assignment: CDR1 MDHEN and CDR2 SYDVKM. The CDR3 region is CASSPILANQPQHF. For the CDR3, the DNA is TGTGCCAGCAGTCCCATACTAGCAAATCAGCCCCAGCATTTT.

This clone was detected once. The V call is TRBV5-1, the J call TRBJ2-7; D may be TRBD1 (5 bases). The V and J ends lost 3 bases and 4 bases respectively, with 8 bases between them. The CDR3 runs 12 residues. CDR1 is SGHRS, CDR2 YFSETQ, per germline. The CDR3 loop is CASSSQGYEQYF. The DNA of the CDR3 is TGCGCCAGCAGCTCTCAGGGTTACGAGCAGTACTTC.

This sequence joins TRBV18 and TRBJ1-1; D perhaps matches TRBD1 (6 bases). V lost 5 bases to trimming and J lost 2 bases, with 15 bases between them. The CDR3 covers 15 residues. The germline V gene has CDR1 KGHSH and CDR2 LQKENI. The CDR3 protein is CASSREQGHNTEAFF. CDR3 DNA sequence: TGTGCCAGCTCAAGGGAACAGGGACATAACACTGAAGCTTTCTTT.

This chain links TRBV7-9 with TRBJ2-3; 7 nucleotides agree with TRBD2. V lost 1 base, J lost 0 bases, and 4 bases stayed unmatched. The CDR3 is made up of 16 amino acids. CDR1 and CDR2 from the germline V gene are SEHNR and FQNEAQ (reference sequence). CDR3 in DNA: TGTGCCAGCAGCTTAGTGACGGGGGGAAGCACAGATACGCAGTATTTT. Translating gives CASSLVTGGSTDTQYF.

The V gene is TRBV27, the J gene TRBJ1-5, with D possibly matching TRBD1 (5 bases). The CDR3 extends over 12 amino acids. The V end was cut by 6 bases, the J end by 10 bases, with 13 bases between. CDR1 MNHEY and CDR2 SMNVEV come from the germline V gene (reference sequence). The CDR3 sequence: CASRPGRGPQHF. The CDR3 DNA sequence: TGTGCCAGCAGGCCGGGGAGGGGCCCCCAGCATTTT.

This sequence joins TRBV3-1 (or the pseudogene TRBV3-2) and TRBJ2-7, with 7 bases fitting TRBD2. The CDR3 is made up of 15 amino acids. J gave up 5 bases and V 2 bases, and 9 bases lay outside the gene matches. CDR1 and CDR2 (germline): LGHDT, YNNKEL (reference sequence). As DNA, the CDR3 is TGTGCCAGCAGCCAAAGAGGGGCGGGAGACCACGAGCAGTACTTC. Translating it yields CASSQRGAGDHEQYF.

In this sample, this clone turned up once. The V and J genes are TRBV7-9 and TRBJ2-1; D unresolved. This CDR3 comprises 13 residues. V lost 11 bases and J lost 5, with 16 bases in between. CDR1 is SEHNR and CDR2 is FQNEAQ in the germline V gene (reference sequence). As DNA, the CDR3 is TGTGCCCAACCCACACTACTCCACAATGAGCAGTTCTTC. Translation: CAQPTLLHNEQFF.

J is TRBJ2-2 and V is TRBV27; D perhaps matches TRBD1 (6 bases). Germline V gene data show CDR1 as MNHEY and CDR2 as SMNVEV (reference sequence). This CDR3 comprises 16 residues. The V end lost 0 bases, the J end lost 7 bases, and 15 bases lay between the germline ends. DNA of the CDR3: TGTGCCAGCAGTTTATCCTGGACAGAGGGGATCGGGGAGCTGTTTTTT. Amino acid sequence: CASSLSWTEGIGELFF.

The table lists this clone with a few counts. The V gene is TRBV28, the J gene TRBJ2-7; tentatively, D is TRBD1 (5 bases). With 7 bases removed from V and 4 bases from J, the gap between germline ends came to 14 bases. CDR3 length: 13 residues. The germline V gene encodes CDR1 MDHEN and CDR2 SYDVKM. Here the CDR3 DNA reads TGTGCCAGCACGGGCAGGGTGAGATACGAGCAGTACTTC. Encoded protein: CASTGRVRYEQYF.